The 32 T cell receptor beta chains reported below all come from one sample, sequenced in a study of regulatory and conventional T cells in RAG deficiency. The data were produced by immunoSEQ multiplex PCR, yet TCRdb's version contains in-frame clones alone and is incomplete. Among 22,000 or so clones, roughly 93% were seen once, and the ten largest hold less than 0.85%. The sorted conventional CD4+ T cells were CD25-low and CD127-high, with genomic DNA sequenced. This sample was shared with a second study, whose subject was regulatory T cells. Per that study: Primers: 52 TRBV forward and 13 TRBJ reverse.

Material for sequencing was CD4+ T cells sorted from blood. The origin of the receptors is a human donor in good health.

The genes are TRBV19 and TRBJ1-4; 9 nucleotides line up with TRBD1. Looked up from germline, CDR1 is LNHDA and CDR2 is SQIVND (reference sequence). The CDR3 has 15 amino acids. The V gene end was trimmed by 3 bases and the J gene end by 7 bases; junction bases not matched to a gene: 6. The chain's CDR3 is CASSMMGQGGEKLFF. The CDR3 coding sequence is TGTGCCAGTAGTATGATGGGACAGGGAGGTGAAAAACTGTTTTTT.

This chain uses TRBV7-2 with TRBJ2-4, with D perhaps TRBD1 or TRBD2 (6 bases each). The length of the CDR3 is 12 residues. Trimming left V 1 base short and J 15 bases short, with 13 bases between. Germline V gene sequence: CDR1 SGHTA, CDR2 FQGNSA. The CDR3 nucleotides are TGTGCCAGCAGCTTAGGCTGGGGGGCCGGGTACTTC. It specifies CASSLGWGAGYF.

The J gene is TRBJ1-1, the V gene TRBV18; no firm D call. V was shortened by 2 bases and J by 0 bases, with 7 bases between the two germline ends. Germline V lookup: CDR1 KGHSH, CDR2 LQKENI. The CDR3 has 14 amino acids. Here the CDR3 DNA reads TGTGCCAGCTCACCAGCAGGACTGAACACTGAAGCTTTCTTT. It encodes CASSPAGLNTEAFF.

This rearrangement joins TRBV7-3 to TRBJ2-6, with D maybe TRBD2 (5 bases). CDR1 is SGHTA, CDR2 FQGTGA, per germline. The CDR3 runs to 16 residues. V lost 2 bases and J lost 4, with 12 bases in between. This CDR3 is CASSLSARAGANVLTF. In DNA, the CDR3 is TGTGCCAGCAGCTTATCGGCGCGGGCAGGGGCCAACGTCCTGACTTTC.

The chain recombines TRBV21-1 with TRBJ2-3; the DNA was not compared with TRBD2, the D call given in the table. TRBV21-1 is a documented pseudogene. The CDR3 contains 17 residues. The CDR3 nucleotides are TGTGCCAGCAGCAAAGCCGGACTAGCGGGGAGCACAGATACGCAGTATTTT. Translating gives CASSKAGLAGSTDTQYF.

The V call is TRBV30, the J call TRBJ1-1; 7 positions agree with TRBD1. V dropped 8 bases and J dropped 0; count of bases not matched to a gene: 9. The CDR3 contains 14 residues. Germline values: CDR1 GTSNPN, CDR2 SVGIG (reference sequence). The CDR3 nucleotides read TGTGCCCTCCAAACCGGGACAGTGAACACTGAAGCTTTCTTT. Translated, it gives CALQTGTVNTEAFF.

The chain uses TRBV6-5 and TRBJ1-2; 8 bases align to TRBD1. The J segment lost 2 bases and the V segment lost 2 bases, leaving 4 bases of the junction unmatched. CDR1 and CDR2 (germline): MNHEY, SVGAGI. The CDR3 runs to 15 residues. The CDR3 coding sequence is TGTGCCAGCAGTTACACAGGGGGTGGAAACTATGGCTACACCTTC. This translates into CASSYTGGGNYGYTF.

The genes are TRBV5-1 and TRBJ2-1, with 11 positions matching TRBD2. The germline V gene encodes CDR1 SGHRS and CDR2 YFSETQ. The CDR3 loop spans 16 amino acids. The junction had 7 bases not matched to a gene; V was cut back by 4 bases and J by 4 bases. This CDR3 reads CASSGPSGGRYNEQFF. The CDR3 region has the DNA TGCGCCAGCAGCGGACCTAGCGGGGGGCGATACAATGAGCAGTTCTTC.

The chain couples TRBV18 to TRBJ2-3; the match to TRBD1 covers 7 bases. The J segment lost 1 base and the V segment lost 1 base, leaving 8 bases of the junction unmatched. This CDR3 has 17 residues. CDR1 is KGHSH, CDR2 LQKENI, per germline. For the CDR3, the DNA is TGTGCCAGCTCACCACTTCCCTCCGGGACAGGCACAGATACGCAGTATTTT. Translated: CASSPLPSGTGTDTQYF.

The gene calls are TRBV5-1 and TRBJ2-1; D may be TRBD1 or TRBD2 (5 bases each). Trimming removed 5 bases at V and 4 bases at J, with 16 bases between. CDR3 size: 15 residues. Germline V lookup: CDR1 SGHRS, CDR2 YFSETQ. The CDR3: CASRARGLSYNEQFF. The DNA of the CDR3 is TGCGCCAGCAGGGCACGGGGCCTAAGTTACAATGAGCAGTTCTTC.

The sample holds one count of this clone. The V call is TRBV6-1, the J call TRBJ1-2; unclear D gene. Trimming cost V 4 bases and J 5 bases, with 11 bases left between them. This CDR3 is 13 amino acids long. CDR1 is MNHNS and CDR2 is SASEGT in the germline V gene. The CDR3 loop is CASSARDHYGYTF. The CDR3 bases are TGTGCCAGCAGTGCCCGGGATCATTATGGCTACACCTTC.

V usage is TRBV30 and J usage is TRBJ2-5, with 7 nucleotides matching TRBD2. The CDR3 totals 15 residues. Germline V gene lookup returns CDR1 GTSNPN and CDR2 SVGIG (reference sequence). The CDR3 loop reads CARDYGRERQETQYF. The CDR3 DNA reads as TGTGCAAGGGACTACGGGAGAGAGCGACAAGAGACCCAGTACTTC.

The chain links TRBV7-9 to TRBJ1-6; 11 positions match TRBD1. Germline V gives CDR1 SEHNR, CDR2 FQNEAQ (reference sequence). The V segment lost 5 bases and the J segment 8 bases; nucleotides outside the gene matches: 5. The CDR3 is made up of 15 amino acids. The chain's CDR3 is CASSPWTGGDSPLHF. The CDR3 DNA is TGTGCCAGCAGCCCTTGGACAGGGGGCGATTCACCCCTCCACTTT.

The chain combines TRBV28 with TRBJ1-2, with 11 bases matching TRBD1. In germline, CDR1 is MDHEN, CDR2 SYDVKM. The CDR3 is made up of 14 amino acids. V was clipped by 5 bases and J by 5 bases; unmatched bases: 4. For the CDR3, the DNA is TGTGCCAGCAGTCGGGACAGGGGGAGGTATGGCTACACCTTC. It yields the protein CASSRDRGRYGYTF.

The rearrangement links TRBV30 to TRBJ1-3, with 7 bases identical to TRBD1. Germline values: CDR1 GTSNPN, CDR2 SVGIG (reference sequence). Unmatched junction bases numbered 1, after V lost 4 bases and J lost 4 bases. This CDR3 is built from 12 residues. CDR3 coding DNA: TGTGCCTGGACGACAGGGGGAAACACCATATATTTT. It encodes CAWTTGGNTIYF.

The chain is built from TRBV6-1 and TRBJ2-3; 7 bases agree with TRBD2. CDR1 and CDR2 from the germline V gene are MNHNS and SASEGT. This CDR3 comprises 14 residues. J gave up 1 base and V 10 bases, and 8 bases lay outside the gene matches. CDR3 sequence (DNA): TGTGCCATTACTGAAGCGGGGCGCACAGATACGCAGTATTTT. It codes for CAITEAGRTDTQYF.

This clone has only one observation. The chain carries TRBV28 and TRBJ1-1, with unresolved D. The CDR3 is 13 amino acids. Trimming stripped 2 bases from V and 2 bases from J, with 6 bases between. The V gene's germline CDR1 is MDHEN and CDR2 SYDVKM. DNA for the CDR3: TGTGCCAGCAGTTTACCTAGTAACACTGAAGCTTTCTTT. Translating gives CASSLPSNTEAFF.

This chain joins TRBV2 and TRBJ2-3, with D perhaps matching TRBD1 or TRBD2 (5 bases each). CDR3 size: 12 residues. Germline CDR1 reads SNHLY; CDR2 reads FYNNEI. V lost 4 bases and J lost 4, with 6 bases in between. The CDR3 sequence: CASSVGADTQYF. The CDR3 nucleotides read TGTGCCAGCAGTGTGGGGGCAGATACGCAGTATTTT.

The rearrangement links TRBV5-6 to TRBJ1-1; a possible D gene is TRBD1 (5 bases). The germline V and J ends were trimmed by 3 bases and 0 bases, with 12 bases remaining between them. The CDR3 spans 15 residues. Germline loops: CDR1 SGHDT, CDR2 YYEEEE. The CDR3 nucleotides read TGTGCCAGCAGCTGGGGGGTACAAATGAACACTGAAGCTTTCTTT. This sequence encodes CASSWGVQMNTEAFF.

The chain is built from TRBV30 and TRBJ1-2, with D unresolved. Trimming cost V 0 bases and J 4 bases, with 9 bases left between them. From germline, CDR1 is GTSNPN and CDR2 SVGIG (reference sequence). The CDR3 runs 13 residues. CDR3 sequence (DNA): TGTGCCTGGAGTGTACAAGCGGGCTATGGCTACACCTTC. Protein: CAWSVQAGYGYTF.

This clone was recorded once. The chain has TRBV27 and TRBJ2-7; a possible D gene is TRBD1 (6 bases). The CDR3 consists of 15 residues. V shed 2 bases and J shed 0 bases, with 11 bases lying between them. Germline CDR1 is MNHEY and CDR2 is SMNVEV (reference sequence). CDR3 loop: CASSLRGGNSYEQYF. The CDR3 bases are TGTGCCAGCAGTTTACGAGGGGGAAACTCCTACGAGCAGTACTTC.

The chain carries TRBV11-2 and TRBJ2-7; no reliable D call. Germline lookup yields CDR1 SGHAT and CDR2 FQNNGV. Trimming left V 1 base short and J 2 bases short, with 12 bases between. This CDR3 has 15 residues. In nucleotides, the CDR3 is TGTGCCAGCAGCTTAGGCCCGGAACTTACCTACGAGCAGTACTTC. It translates to CASSLGPELTYEQYF.

V usage is TRBV28 and J usage is TRBJ1-2; D is undetermined. CDR1 and CDR2 from the germline V gene are MDHEN and SYDVKM. Between the trimmed V and J ends, which lost 5 bases and 4 bases, there was a span of 17 bases. There are 15 residues in the CDR3. CDR3 protein: CASSPPDRLSYGYTF. The CDR3 coding sequence is TGTGCCAGCAGTCCCCCTGACCGCTTATCCTATGGCTACACCTTC.

The chain combines TRBV30 with TRBJ1-5, with 8 bases that match TRBD1. V gave up 2 bases and J gave up 6 bases; unmatched junction bases: 24. CDR3 length: 20 amino acids. In germline, CDR1 is GTSNPN, CDR2 SVGIG (reference sequence). CDR3 in amino acids: CAWSSPPAGAGGRFLQPQHF. For the CDR3, the DNA is TGTGCCTGGAGTTCCCCCCCGGCCGGTGCAGGGGGCAGGTTTCTTCAGCCCCAGCATTTT.

The chain uses TRBV5-1 and TRBJ1-2; D is unclear. Germline V gene sequence: CDR1 SGHRS, CDR2 YFSETQ. CDR3 length: 14 amino acids. Trimming removed 4 bases from V and 2 bases from J, with 12 bases in between. CDR3 in DNA: TGCGCCAGCAGCCCGGGAGCAGGCAACTATGGCTACACCTTC. Protein: CASSPGAGNYGYTF. Drawing the rest from reference TRBV5-1 and TRBJ1-2, the complete variable domain is KAGVTQTPRYLIKTRGQQVTLSCSPISGHRSVSWYQQTPGQGLQFLFEYFSETQRNKGNFPGRFSGRQFSNSRSEMNVSTLELGDSALYLCASSPGAGNYGYTFGSGTRLTVV.

J is TRBJ2-5 and V is TRBV9; weak D call: TRBD2 (6 bases). Trimming pared 0 bases from V and 0 bases from J, leaving 12 bases between. CDR1 is SGDLS, CDR2 YYNGEE, per germline. The CDR3 spans 16 residues. For the CDR3, the DNA is TGTGCCAGCAGCGTAGGGGGAGGATCGTACCAAGAGACCCAGTACTTC. This gives the protein CASSVGGGSYQETQYF. Variable domain in full (rest from reference TRBV9 and TRBJ2-5): DSGVTQTPKHLITATGQRVTLRCSPRSGDLSVYWYQQSLDQGLQFLIQYYNGEERAKGNILERFSAQQFPDLHSELNLSSLELGDSALYFCASSVGGGSYQETQYFGPGTRLLVL.

This chain connects TRBV2 to TRBJ1-1; possible D gene TRBD1, 6 bases. Germline CDR1 is SNHLY and CDR2 is FYNNEI. The V end was cut by 6 bases, the J end by 0 bases, with 8 bases between. The CDR3 has 13 residues. CDR3 sequence reads: CASRGQMNTEAFF. For the CDR3, the DNA is TGTGCCAGCAGGGGACAAATGAACACTGAAGCTTTCTTT.

The chain couples TRBV28 to TRBJ2-7; possible D gene TRBD2, 5 bases. This CDR3 region has 13 residues. The germline V and J ends were trimmed by 6 bases and 0 bases, with 9 bases remaining between them. Germline CDR1 reads MDHEN; CDR2 reads SYDVKM. The CDR3 region has the DNA TGTGCCAGCAGAACCGGGAACTCCTACGAGCAGTACTTC. Translating gives CASRTGNSYEQYF.

The chain employs TRBV5-1 and TRBJ1-2; D is unclear. The CDR3 has 14 residues. The V and J ends lost 2 bases and 3 bases respectively, with 11 bases between them. Germline V gene lookup returns CDR1 SGHRS and CDR2 YFSETQ. The CDR3 loop reads CASSFSGLDYGYTF. The CDR3 nucleotides are TGCGCCAGCAGCTTTTCTGGGCTGGACTATGGCTACACCTTC.

The chain has TRBV6-5 and TRBJ2-1; no firm D call. The CDR3 is 15 residues long. The ends were cut back, 4 bases at V and 10 bases at J, with 20 bases in the middle. CDR1 MNHEY and CDR2 SVGAGI come from the germline V gene. CDR3 DNA: TGTGCCAGCAGTTTGACCGAGACTGAGGTAACGGAGCAGTTCTTC. Translated: CASSLTETEVTEQFF.

The rearrangement joins TRBV9 to TRBJ2-7, with D possibly being TRBD2 (6 bases). The V gene's germline CDR1 is SGDLS and CDR2 YYNGEE. Deletions cut 3 bases from V and 0 bases from J, with 10 bases between. This CDR3 is 14 amino acids long. DNA of the CDR3: TGTGCCAGCAGCGACCGGGACTTCTCCTACGAGCAGTACTTC. Encoded protein: CASSDRDFSYEQYF.

CDR3 amino acids: CASSVVLGADTGELFF. The CDR3 bases are TGTGCCAGCAGCGTCGTTTTGGGGGCGGACACCGGGGAGCTGTTTTTT. The chain has TRBV9 and TRBJ2-2; TRBD1 might be the D (6 bases). The CDR3 is 16 amino acids. With 2 bases removed from V and 3 bases from J, the gap between germline ends came to 14 bases. Germline loops: CDR1 SGDLS, CDR2 YYNGEE.